A few counts support the clone carrying this TCR beta chain. The authors' processing: By means of reference gene primer amplification, nucleated cell counts were estimated. The table came from immunoSEQ multiplex PCR; TCRdb's copy has only in-frame clones and leaves some out. Clone size and the V and J calls come from that table; the DNA yielded D and trimming. The sample has roughly 260,000 clones, approximately 89% seen once. The sample originates from a study of blood T cell repertoires in COVID-19. Study as a whole: Acute-phase and convalescent COVID-19 samples originated in the United States, Italy and Spain. Nucleic acid was either cDNA or gDNA, and it came from T cells, B-cell-depleted T cells, or PBMCs.

Per germline, CDR1 LNHNV and CDR2 YYDKDF (reference sequence). This CDR3 is 17 amino acids long. The V segment lost 0 bases and the J segment 3 bases; nucleotides outside the gene matches: 6. Sequenced sample: peripheral blood. The clonotype was recovered from a woman in her forties or fifties with acute or convalescent COVID-19. V gene TRBV15 combines with J gene TRBJ1-5; TRBD1 matches 9 bases. For the CDR3, the DNA is TGTGCCACCAGCAGAGACAGGAACAGGGGGCTCAATCAGCCCCAGCATTTT. Protein product: CATSRDRNRGLNQPQHF.